Sequencing of this T cell receptor (beta chain) was carried out in a study of cytotoxic CD8 clonotypes in ibrutinib-treated CLL. Study-level information: Enrolment comprised around 11 relapsed/refractory and more than 14 treatment-naive patients; some 18 were IGHV unmutated.

Study-level results: The study found public clonotypes uncommon, contracting or stable on treatment. At baseline, clonality was higher than in age-matched healthy donors and correlated with CD8+ counts.

The sequencing depth, 1 in 200,000 to 1 in 1 million T cells, was the target. The method was immunoSEQ multiplex PCR; TCRdb's version includes in-frame clones alone and lacks a portion of them. The data contain about 140,000 clones, around 77% of them singletons. About this clone itself: Its antigen is as yet unknown.

The junction had 12 bases not matched to a gene; V was cut back by 7 bases and J by 5 bases. In germline, CDR1 is MGHRA, CDR2 YSYEKL. CDR3 length: 16 amino acids. The clonotype was recovered from a human donor with chronic lymphocytic leukemia. The J gene is TRBJ1-4, the V gene TRBV4-1, with 8 bases that match TRBD1. Sample: PBMCs, taken after 12 months of ibrutinib treatment. The CDR3 coding sequence is TGCGCCAGCACACTATTCCTAAGACAGGGGAATGAAAAACTGTTTTTT. It encodes CASTLFLRQGNEKLFF.